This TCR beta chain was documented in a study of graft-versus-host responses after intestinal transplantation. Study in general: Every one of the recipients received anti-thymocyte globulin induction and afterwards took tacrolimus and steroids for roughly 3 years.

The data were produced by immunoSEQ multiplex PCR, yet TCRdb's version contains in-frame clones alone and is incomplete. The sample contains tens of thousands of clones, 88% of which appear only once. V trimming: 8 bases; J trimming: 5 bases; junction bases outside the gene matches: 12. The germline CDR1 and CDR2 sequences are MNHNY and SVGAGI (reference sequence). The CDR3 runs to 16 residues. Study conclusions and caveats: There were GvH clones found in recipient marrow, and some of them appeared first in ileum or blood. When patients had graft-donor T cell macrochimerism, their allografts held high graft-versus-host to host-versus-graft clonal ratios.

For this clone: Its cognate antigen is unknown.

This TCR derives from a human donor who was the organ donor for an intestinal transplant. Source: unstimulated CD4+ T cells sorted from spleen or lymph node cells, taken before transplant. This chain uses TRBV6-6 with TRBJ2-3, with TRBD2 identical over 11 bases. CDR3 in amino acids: CASGYRLAGGLDTQYF. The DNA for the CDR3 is TGTGCCAGCGGGTATCGGCTAGCGGGGGGTCTAGATACGCAGTATTTT.